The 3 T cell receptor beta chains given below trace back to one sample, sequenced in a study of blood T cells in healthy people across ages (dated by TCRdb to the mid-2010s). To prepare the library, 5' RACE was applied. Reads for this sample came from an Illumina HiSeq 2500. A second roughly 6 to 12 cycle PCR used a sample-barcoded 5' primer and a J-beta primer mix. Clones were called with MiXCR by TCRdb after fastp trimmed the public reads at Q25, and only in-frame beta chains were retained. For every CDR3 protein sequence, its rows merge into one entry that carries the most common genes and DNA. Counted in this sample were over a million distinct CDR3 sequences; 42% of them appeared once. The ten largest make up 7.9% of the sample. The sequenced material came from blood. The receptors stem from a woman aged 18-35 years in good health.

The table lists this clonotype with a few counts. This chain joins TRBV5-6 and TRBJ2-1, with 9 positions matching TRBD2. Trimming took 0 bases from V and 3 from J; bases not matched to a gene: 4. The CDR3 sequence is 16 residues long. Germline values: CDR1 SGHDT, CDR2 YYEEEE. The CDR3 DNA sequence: TGTGCCAGCAGCTTGGAGCGGGAGGTAGGCTACAATGAGCAGTTCTTC. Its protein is CASSLEREVGYNEQFF.

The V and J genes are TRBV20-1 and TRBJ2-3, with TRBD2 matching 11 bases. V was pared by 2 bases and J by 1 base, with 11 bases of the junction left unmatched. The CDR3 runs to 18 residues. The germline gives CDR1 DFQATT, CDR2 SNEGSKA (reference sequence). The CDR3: CSARPGLADSKGTDTQYF. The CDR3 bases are TGCAGTGCTAGACCGGGACTAGCGGATTCCAAAGGCACAGATACGCAGTATTTT.

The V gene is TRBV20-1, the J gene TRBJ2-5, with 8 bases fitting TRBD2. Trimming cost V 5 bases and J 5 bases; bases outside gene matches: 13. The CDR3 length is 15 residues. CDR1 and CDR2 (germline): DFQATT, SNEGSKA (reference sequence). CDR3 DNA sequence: TGCAGTGCTCCCCCTGGGGGACTAGGAACGGAGACCCAGTACTTC. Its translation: CSAPPGGLGTETQYF.